The sequence of this T cell receptor beta chain was determined in a study of cytomegalovirus exposure and HLA in healthy donors. Study context: An earlier analysis identified some 110 million unique TCR beta sequences in about 170 million T cells.

The study ran its PCR with 60 Vbeta and 13 Jbeta primers. Measured with immunoSEQ multiplex PCR; TCRdb has only the in-frame clones, and not every one. The data show under 200,000 clones, around 74% seen once. About this clone itself: Its specificity is not known.

Study findings and constraints: In a later analysis, CMV-associated beta chains were mostly HLA-associated, it appeared. In a later analysis, specific HLA alleles were associated with some 16,000 TCR beta sequences at a 0.05 false discovery rate.

This TCR came from a female donor in good health and CMV-seronegative. Sequences were obtained from PBMCs.

CDR3 DNA sequence: TGTGCCAGCAGCCCCAGGGGACGGCCCTACGAGCAGTACTTC. Its translation: CASSPRGRPYEQYF. This chain connects TRBV7-9 to TRBJ2-7; possibly TRBD1 for D (6 bases). Trimming took 5 bases from V and 2 from J, leaving 13 bases between them. Germline CDR1 reads SEHNR; CDR2 reads FQNEAQ (reference sequence). The CDR3 totals 14 residues.